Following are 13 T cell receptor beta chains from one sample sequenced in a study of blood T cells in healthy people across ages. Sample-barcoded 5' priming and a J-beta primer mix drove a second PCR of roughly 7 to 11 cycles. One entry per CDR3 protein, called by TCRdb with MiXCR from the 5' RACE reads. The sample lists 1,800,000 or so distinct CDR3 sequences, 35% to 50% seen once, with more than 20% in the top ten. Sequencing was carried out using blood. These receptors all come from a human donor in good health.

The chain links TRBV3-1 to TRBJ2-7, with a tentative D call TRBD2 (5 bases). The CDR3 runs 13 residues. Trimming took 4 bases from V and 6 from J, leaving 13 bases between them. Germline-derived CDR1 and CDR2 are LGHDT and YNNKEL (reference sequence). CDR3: CASSPEFGSEQYF. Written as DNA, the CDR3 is TGTGCCAGCAGCCCCGAGTTTGGGAGCGAGCAGTACTTC.

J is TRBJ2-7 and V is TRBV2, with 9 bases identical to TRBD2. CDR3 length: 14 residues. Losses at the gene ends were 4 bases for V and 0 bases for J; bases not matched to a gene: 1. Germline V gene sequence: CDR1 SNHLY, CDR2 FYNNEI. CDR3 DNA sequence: TGTGCCAGCAGTGCTAGCGGGGCCTCCTACGAGCAGTACTTC. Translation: CASSASGASYEQYF.

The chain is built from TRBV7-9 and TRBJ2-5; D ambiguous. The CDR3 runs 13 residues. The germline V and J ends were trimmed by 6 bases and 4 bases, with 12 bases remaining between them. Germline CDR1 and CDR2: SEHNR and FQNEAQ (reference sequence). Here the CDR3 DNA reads TGTGCCAGCAGTCCCAGAGGTACAGAGACCCAGTACTTC. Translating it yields CASSPRGTETQYF.

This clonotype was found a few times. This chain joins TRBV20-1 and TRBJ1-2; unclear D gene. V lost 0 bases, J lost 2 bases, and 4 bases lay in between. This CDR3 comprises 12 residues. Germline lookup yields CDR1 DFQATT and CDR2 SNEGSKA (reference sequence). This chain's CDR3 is CSAREGNYGYTF. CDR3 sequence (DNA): TGCAGTGCTAGAGAAGGGAACTATGGCTACACCTTC.

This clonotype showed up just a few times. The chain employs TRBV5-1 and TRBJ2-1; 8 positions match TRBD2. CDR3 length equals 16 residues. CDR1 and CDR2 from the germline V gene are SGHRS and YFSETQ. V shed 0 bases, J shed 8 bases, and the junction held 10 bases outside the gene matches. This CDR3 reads CASSLAWGGGLDEQFF. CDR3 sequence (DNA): TGCGCCAGCAGCTTGGCCTGGGGCGGGGGGCTCGATGAGCAGTTCTTC.

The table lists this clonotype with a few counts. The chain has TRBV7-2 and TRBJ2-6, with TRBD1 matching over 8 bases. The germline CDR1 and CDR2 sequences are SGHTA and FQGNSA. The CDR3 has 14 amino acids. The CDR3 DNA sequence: TGTGCAACAGGGGGAAGGTCTGGGGCCAACGTCCTGACTTTC. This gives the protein CATGGRSGANVLTF.

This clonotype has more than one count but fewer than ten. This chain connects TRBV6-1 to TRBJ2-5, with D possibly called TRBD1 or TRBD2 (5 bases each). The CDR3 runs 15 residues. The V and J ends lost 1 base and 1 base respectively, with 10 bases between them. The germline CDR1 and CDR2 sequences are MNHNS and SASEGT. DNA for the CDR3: TGTGCCAGCAGTGAAGGGCCGGGACCCCAAGAGACCCAGTACTTC. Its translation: CASSEGPGPQETQYF.

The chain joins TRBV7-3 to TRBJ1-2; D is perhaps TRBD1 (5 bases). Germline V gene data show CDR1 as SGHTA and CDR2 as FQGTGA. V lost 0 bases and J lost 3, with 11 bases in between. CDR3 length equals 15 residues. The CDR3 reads CASSLTGARDYGYTF. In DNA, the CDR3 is TGTGCCAGCAGCTTAACAGGGGCTAGGGACTATGGCTACACCTTC.

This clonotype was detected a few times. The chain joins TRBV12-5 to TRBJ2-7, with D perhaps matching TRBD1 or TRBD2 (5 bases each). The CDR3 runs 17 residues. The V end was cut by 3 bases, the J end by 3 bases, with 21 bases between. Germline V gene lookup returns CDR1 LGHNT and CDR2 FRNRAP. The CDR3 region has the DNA TGTGCTAGTGGTTTTGCGGTTTCCGGGACCAGGGTCTACGAGCAGTACTTC. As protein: CASGFAVSGTRVYEQYF. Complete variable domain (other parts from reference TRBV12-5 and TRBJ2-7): DARVTQTPRHKVTEMGQEVTMRCQPILGHNTVFWYRQTMMQGLELLAYFRNRAPLDDSGMPKDRFSAEMPDATLATLKIQPSEPRDSAVYFCASGFAVSGTRVYEQYFGPGTRLTVT.

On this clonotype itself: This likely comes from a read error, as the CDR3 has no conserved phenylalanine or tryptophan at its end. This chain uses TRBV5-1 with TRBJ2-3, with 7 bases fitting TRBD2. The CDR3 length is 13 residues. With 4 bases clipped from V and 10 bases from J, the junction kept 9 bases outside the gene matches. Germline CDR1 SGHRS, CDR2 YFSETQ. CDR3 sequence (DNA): TGCGCCAGCAGCCCGGGAGCTAGCGGAGCGCAGTATGTT. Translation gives CASSPGASGAQYV.

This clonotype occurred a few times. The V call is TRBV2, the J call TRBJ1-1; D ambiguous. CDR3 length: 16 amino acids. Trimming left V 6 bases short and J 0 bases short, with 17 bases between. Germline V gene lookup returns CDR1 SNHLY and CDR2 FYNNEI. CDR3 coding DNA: TGTGCCAGCAGAGTTTGGTCCCTATTGATGAACACTGAAGCTTTCTTT. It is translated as CASRVWSLLMNTEAFF.

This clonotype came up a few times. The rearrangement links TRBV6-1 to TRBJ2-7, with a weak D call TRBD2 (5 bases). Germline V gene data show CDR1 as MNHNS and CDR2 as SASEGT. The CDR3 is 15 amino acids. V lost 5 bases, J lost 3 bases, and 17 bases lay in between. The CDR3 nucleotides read TGTGCCAGCAGTAAAGAGCTTGCGGGCTTCTACGAGCAGTACTTC. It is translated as CASSKELAGFYEQYF.

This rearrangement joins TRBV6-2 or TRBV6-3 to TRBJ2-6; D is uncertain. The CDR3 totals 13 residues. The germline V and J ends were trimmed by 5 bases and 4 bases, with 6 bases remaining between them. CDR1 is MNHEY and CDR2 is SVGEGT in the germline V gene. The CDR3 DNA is TGTGCCAGCAGTCCCGAGGGGGCCAACGTCCTGACTTTC. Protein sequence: CASSPEGANVLTF.